The rows below give T cell receptor beta chains drawn from one sample of a study of CD8 T cells in ankylosing spondylitis. TCRdb re-called the 5' RACE reads with MiXCR, one entry per CDR3 protein. The table records roughly 90,000 distinct CDR3 sequences, about 9% of them present only once. The sequenced material came from blood, either unsorted or a sorted T cell fraction (not recorded which). All receptors derive from a male donor with ankylosing spondylitis. Each CDR3 is given with its conserved first and last residue. D genes are given only for firm matches. Only some rows state a clone size, as once, few, many or a class for expanded clones.

D gene,J gene,V gene,clone size,CDR3 length,CDR3 protein,CDR3 DNA
.,TRBJ1-1,TRBV27,few,13,CASRLYMSTEAFF,TGTGCCAGCAGATTATACATGAGCACTGAAGCTTTCTTT
.,TRBJ2-3,TRBV6-1,.,16,CASSDRWGGGTDTQYF,TGTGCCAGCAGCGATCGGTGGGGTGGCGGCACAGATACGCAGTATTTT
.,TRBJ1-2,TRBV29-1,few,16,CSVEGMMRGTNYGYTF,TGCAGCGTTGAAGGGATGATGAGAGGGACTAACTATGGCTACACCTTC
TRBD2,TRBJ2-5,TRBV7-7,few,18,CASSQIGLAGGPLETQYF,TGTGCCAGCAGTCAAATCGGGCTAGCGGGAGGGCCTCTGGAGACCCAGTACTTC
.,TRBJ1-5,TRBV13,few,14,CASSPGYTNQPQHF,TGTGCCAGCAGCCCCGGGTATACCAATCAGCCCCAGCATTTT
.,TRBJ1-2,TRBV5-1,.,15,CASSSYREGDYCYTF,TGCGCCAGCAGCTCCTACAGGGAGGGTGACTATTGCTACACCTTC
TRBD2,TRBJ2-1,TRBV6-4,many,15,CASSQAGGSYNEQFF,TGTGCCAGCAGTCAAGCGGGAGGGTCCTACAATGAGCAGTTCTTC
TRBD1,TRBJ1-4,TRBV7-9,few,17,CASSTRTGHATNEKLFF,TGTGCCAGCAGCACTCGGACAGGACACGCAACTAATGAAAAACTGTTTTTT
TRBD2,TRBJ2-2,TRBV5-6,many,16,CASSLELAGNTGELFF,TGTGCCAGCAGCTTGGAACTAGCGGGAAACACCGGGGAGCTGTTTTTT
.,TRBJ2-2,TRBV4-1,.,13,CASSQGFTGELFF,TGCGCCAGCAGCCAAGGATTCACCGGGGAGCTGTTTTTT
.,TRBJ1-1,TRBV10-3,.,12,CAIGSVGTEAFF,TGTGCCATAGGATCTGTAGGCACTGAAGCTTTCTTT
.,TRBJ1-2,TRBV29-1,many,13,CTVERGGGYGYTF,TGCACCGTGGAGCGGGGGGGCGGCTATGGCTACACCTTC
.,TRBJ2-3,TRBV25-1,.,18,CASSELEASQGGTDTQYF,TGTGCCAGCAGTGAACTGGAGGCTAGCCAAGGGGGCACAGATACGCAGTATTTT
TRBD1,TRBJ1-1,TRBV5-1,.,16,CASSFTGEKMNTEAFF,TGCGCCAGCAGCTTTACAGGGGAAAAGATGAACACTGAAGCTTTCTTT
.,TRBJ1-2,TRBV6-5,many,14,CASSYSEGYYGYTF,TGTGCCAGCAGTTACTCGGAGGGTTACTATGGCTACACCTTC
TRBD1,TRBJ1-1,TRBV20-1,.,16,CSARAPPGGRDTEAFF,TGCAGTGCTAGAGCCCCCCCAGGGGGCCGGGACACTGAAGCTTTCTTT